Presented here are 5 T cell receptor beta chains from one specimen sequenced in a study of blood T cells in healthy people across ages. A J-beta primer mix and a sample-barcoded 5' primer were used in a second PCR of roughly 7 to 12 cycles. From the 5' RACE reads, TCRdb called clonotypes with MiXCR, one entry per CDR3 protein. The data hold over a million distinct CDR3 sequences, with approximately 25% observed a single time. The sample also formed part of further work on T cells of mothers and their children.

Sequenced: blood. Every receptor here comes from a girl aged 2-10 years in good health.

The V and J genes are TRBV7-9 and TRBJ2-7; 8 nucleotides match TRBD1. J gave up 6 bases and V 6 bases, and 10 bases lay outside the gene matches. Germline lookup yields CDR1 SEHNR and CDR2 FQNEAQ (reference sequence). The CDR3 is 14 residues long. CDR3 loop: CASSPPGQEVEQYF. DNA of the CDR3: TGTGCCAGCAGTCCGCCGGGACAGGAAGTCGAGCAGTACTTC.

The chain's CDR3 is CASTAVKISTNTEAFF. CDR3 sequence (DNA): TGTGCCAGTACCGCGGTGAAGATATCAACGAACACTGAAGCTTTCTTT. This sequence joins TRBV19 and TRBJ1-1; D not resolved. Germline V gene sequence: CDR1 LNHDA, CDR2 SQIVND (reference sequence). Trimming removed 7 bases from V and 1 base from J, with 19 bases in between. The CDR3 is 16 amino acids. Looking up the rest from reference TRBV19 and TRBJ1-1 gives the full variable domain: DGGITQSPKYLFRKEGQNVTLSCEQNLNHDAMYWYRQDPGQGLRLIYYSQIVNDFQKGDIAEGYSVSREKKESFPLTVTSAQKNPTAFYLCASTAVKISTNTEAFFGQGTRLTVV.

This chain joins TRBV6-1 and TRBJ1-1; no firm D call. Germline CDR1 reads MNHNS; CDR2 reads SASEGT. The V gene lost 7 bases and the J gene lost 7 bases, with 7 bases spanning the gap. The CDR3 contains 10 residues. The chain's CDR3 is CASTSVEAFF. CDR3 coding DNA: TGTGCCAGCACGAGTGTTGAAGCTTTCTTT.

This chain joins TRBV27 and TRBJ1-2, with a tentative D call TRBD1 (5 bases). Germline V gives CDR1 MNHEY, CDR2 SMNVEV (reference sequence). The CDR3 is made up of 17 amino acids. Deletions cut 6 bases from V and 3 bases from J, with 23 bases between. The CDR3: CASSLPRRGKNHYGYTF. The DNA of the CDR3 is TGTGCCAGCAGCCTACCCCGACGGGGGAAGAATCACTATGGCTACACCTTC.

The chain combines TRBV4-1 with TRBJ2-5; 7 bases are shared with TRBD1. The CDR3 covers 14 residues. Per germline, CDR1 MGHRA and CDR2 YSYEKL. The trim removed 10 bases at V and 11 bases at J, leaving 19 bases unmatched. The DNA for the CDR3 is TGCGCCACAAGCCGGGGACAGAGAAATGAAGAGCAGTACTTC. Amino acids: CATSRGQRNEEQYF.